This entry is about one TCR beta chain. The antigen is not known. The data stem from a study of T cell responses to AZD1222 COVID-19 vaccine. Whole-study context: Pooled samples include second doses given at about 4 or 12 weeks. The study, taken as a whole, reports: Nearly half of unique spike-specific TCRs reportedly avoided B.1.351 and B.1.1.7 mutated regions. Vaccine-associated CD4 TCRs spanned spike, dominant at 160-218 and 743-854.

TCRdb's table, derived via immunoSEQ multiplex PCR, lists solely in-frame clones and lacks some. In the table there are 200,000 or so clones, around 90% of which are singletons. Specimen: peripheral blood, collected on day 0 of AZD1222 vaccination. The clonotype originates from an adult in good health.

CDR3: CASSWDRNTEAFF. The CDR3 DNA is TGTGCCAGCAGCTGGGACAGAAACACTGAAGCTTTCTTT. The V gene is TRBV12-3 or TRBV12-4, the J gene TRBJ1-1; 7 bases map to TRBD1. V shed 6 bases, J shed 2 bases, and the junction held 3 bases outside the gene matches. The CDR3 totals 13 residues.